This section outlines one T cell receptor (beta chain) sequence together with its context. This clonotype was counted at least ten times. The antigen it recognizes is unknown. Base qualities are not recorded, but no much larger clone differs from it by a single base. The CDR3 measures 16 amino acids from cysteine to phenylalanine. The CDR3 DNA has 48 bases and is translated from base 1. Trimming removed 3 bases from V and 8 bases from J, leaving 17 bases between the germline ends. CDR1 is given as SGHTA and CDR2 as FQGNSA, both from the germline V gene. The library was made by PCR. The run used an Illumina HiSeq 2500. Molecular barcoding was employed in the preparation of TCR libraries, with unique molecular identifiers being used to normalize TCRbeta repertoire quantification. TCRdb reworked the public reads: Q25 trimming with fastp, MiXCR clone assembly, productive beta chains retained. Every distinct CDR3 protein forms one entry, paired with its most common genes and DNA. The sample table holds roughly 70,000 distinct CDR3 sequences, of which just under 5% were seen once. The leading ten clones occupy 18% of the sample.

The sample comes from a study of T-cell reconstitution after alpha-beta-depleted transplantation in children (dated by TCRdb to the mid-2010s). The study in broad terms: The study quantitatively tracked T-cell immune reconstitution after TCRalphabeta/CD19-depleted allogeneic hematopoietic cell transplantation in children using TCR repertoire profiling. Results the study describes overall, beyond this receptor: In some patients, the high TCRbeta diversity seen at day 60 was put down to recipient T cells and intrathymic progenitors that had survived conditioning. Over the following months the frequencies of hyperexpanded clones went down, and after one year T-cell counts and TCRbeta diversity were mostly credited to newly produced T cells. The apparently early alphabetaT-cell count recovery about two months after transplant was reportedly dependent on only several hundred rapidly expanded clones derived from non-depleted graft cells.

What the treatment or condition label conveys for this sample: allogeneic hematopoietic cell transplantation with graft depleted of TCRalphabeta T cells and CD19 B cells. The transplant recipients were children given TCRalphabeta/CD19-depleted allogeneic hematopoietic cell grafts. Rearrangement joined TRBV7-2 to TRBJ1-6, with the D gene uncertain. The sequenced sample was PBMCs, mostly from graft donor cells, obtained 180 days after TCRalphabeta/CD19-depleted stem cell transplant. The clonotype was recovered from a boy less than two years old who had a stem cell transplant for acute myeloid leukemia, so the T cells may come from the graft donor. The encoded CDR3 is CASSLPDPLKHSPLHF. The bases read TGTGCCAGCAGCTTGCCAGACCCTTTAAAACATTCACCCCTCCACTTT.